Listed here are 11 T cell receptor beta chains from one sample, sequenced in a study of cytomegalovirus exposure and HLA in healthy donors. PCR amplification relied on 60 Vbeta primers (plus 13 Jbeta primers). Measured with immunoSEQ multiplex PCR; TCRdb has only the in-frame clones, and not every one. This sample yields more than 90,000 clones, of which about 60% are seen a single time; about 2.2% belongs to the top ten. Material: PBMCs. The receptors stem from a woman in her twenties or thirties in good health and CMV-seronegative.

The gene calls are TRBV30 and TRBJ1-2; 8 bases line up with TRBD1. V shed 3 bases and J 6 bases; nucleotides not matched to a gene: 6. The CDR3 totals 13 residues. CDR1 and CDR2 from the germline V gene are GTSNPN and SVGIG (reference sequence). The CDR3 sequence is CAWRDRVADGYTF. In DNA form, the CDR3 reads TGTGCCTGGAGGGACAGGGTTGCGGATGGCTACACCTTC.

This chain connects TRBV10-3 to TRBJ2-3, with TRBD1 matching 9 bases. The CDR3 length is 19 residues. V gave up 3 bases and J gave up 3 bases; unmatched junction bases: 16. Germline V gene lookup returns CDR1 ENHRY and CDR2 SYGVKD. Written as DNA, the CDR3 is TGTGCCATCAGTGATGATGACAGGGGGATAGAAGGCTTTACAGATACGCAGTATTTT. It translates to CAISDDDRGIEGFTDTQYF.

The V call is TRBV2, the J call TRBJ1-1; 7 nucleotides match TRBD1. Germline trimming cut 1 base from V and 4 bases from J; bases unmatched to any gene: 0. This CDR3 has 13 amino acids. Germline V CDR1 and CDR2: SNHLY, FYNNEI. CDR3 protein: CASSEDRGTEAFF. DNA for the CDR3: TGTGCCAGCAGTGAAGACAGGGGCACTGAAGCTTTCTTT. Full variable domain (missing parts from reference TRBV2 and TRBJ1-1): EPEVTQTPSHQVTQMGQEVILRCVPISNHLYFYWYRQILGQKVEFLVSFYNNEISEKSEIFDDQFSVERPDGSNFTLKIRSTKLEDSAMYFCASSEDRGTEAFFGQGTRLTVV.

V usage is TRBV7-2 and J usage is TRBJ2-1; TRBD2 agrees at 7 bases. CDR1 is SGHTA, CDR2 FQGNSA, per germline. Trimming at V came to 3 bases and at J to 7 bases, leaving 6 bases not matched to a gene. The CDR3 loop spans 14 amino acids. The CDR3 is CASSFRLAANEQFF. Written as DNA, the CDR3 is TGTGCCAGCAGCTTCCGGCTAGCGGCTAATGAGCAGTTCTTC.

V gene TRBV20-1 combines with J gene TRBJ1-1, with D unresolved. Germline V lookup: CDR1 DFQATT, CDR2 SNEGSKA (reference sequence). The CDR3 loop spans 8 amino acids. Trimming removed 4 bases from V and 8 bases from J, with 2 bases in between. The CDR3 coding sequence is TGCAGTGCTATAGAAGCTTTCTTT. As protein: CSAIEAFF.

This clone occurred once. V usage is TRBV29-1 and J usage is TRBJ2-3; 8 positions match TRBD2. With 3 bases clipped from V and 6 bases from J, the junction kept 2 bases outside the gene matches. CDR1 SQVTM and CDR2 ANQGSEA come from the germline V gene. The CDR3 extends over 12 amino acids. CDR3 residues: CSVDSSGDTQYF. DNA for the CDR3: TGCAGCGTTGACTCTAGCGGGGATACGCAGTATTTT.

J is TRBJ2-5 and V is TRBV6-5; TRBD2 is a possible D gene (6 bases). V was shortened by 8 bases and J by 0 bases, with 10 bases between the two germline ends. This CDR3 contains 13 residues. Germline V CDR1 and CDR2: MNHEY, SVGAGI. The CDR3 DNA sequence: TGTGCCAGCGCTGCGGGGTACCAAGAGACCCAGTACTTC. Amino acids: CASAAGYQETQYF.

The chain is built from TRBV10-3 and TRBJ2-3; 9 positions agree with TRBD1. Germline-derived CDR1 and CDR2 are ENHRY and SYGVKD. CDR3 length: 13 residues. Losses at the gene ends were 11 bases for V and 4 bases for J; bases not matched to a gene: 7. CDR3 in amino acids: CAVGTGMSDTQYF. The DNA of the CDR3 is TGTGCCGTCGGGACAGGGATGTCAGATACGCAGTATTTT.

This sequence joins TRBV27 and TRBJ2-7, with 8 bases lining up with TRBD1. Germline V CDR1 and CDR2: MNHEY, SMNVEV (reference sequence). This CDR3 is built from 14 residues. J was trimmed by 2 bases and V by 6 bases; bases with no gene match: 6. CDR3 region: CASRNRDRTYEQYF. The CDR3 region has the DNA TGTGCCAGCAGGAACCGGGACAGGACCTACGAGCAGTACTTC.

The chain couples TRBV30 to TRBJ2-7, with no clear D. Deletions cut 0 bases from V and 9 bases from J, with 12 bases between. This CDR3 has 12 residues. The germline CDR1 and CDR2 sequences are GTSNPN and SVGIG (reference sequence). This CDR3 is CAWSVLESVQYF. In DNA, the CDR3 is TGTGCCTGGAGTGTACTCGAGAGTGTGCAGTACTTC.

This chain joins TRBV20-1 and TRBJ1-1, with D possibly TRBD1 on 6 matching bases. The V gene's germline CDR1 is DFQATT and CDR2 SNEGSKA (reference sequence). The CDR3 sequence is 11 residues long. V lost 3 bases to trimming and J lost 7 bases, with 9 bases between them. This CDR3 reads CSASLDSEAFF. The CDR3 bases are TGCAGTGCTAGCCTGGACAGTGAAGCTTTCTTT.